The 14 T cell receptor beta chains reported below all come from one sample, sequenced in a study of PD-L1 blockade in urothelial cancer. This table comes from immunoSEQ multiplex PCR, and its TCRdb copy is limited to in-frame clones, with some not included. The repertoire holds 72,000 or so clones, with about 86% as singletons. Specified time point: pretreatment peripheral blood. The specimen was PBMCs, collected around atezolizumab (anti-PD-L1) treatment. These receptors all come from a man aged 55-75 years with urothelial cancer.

For the CDR3, the DNA is TGTGCCAGCAGCTTAGTCGGCGGGGGGGAGACCCAGTACTTC. Its translation: CASSLVGGGETQYF. This sequence joins TRBV7-2 and TRBJ2-5, with 8 bases identical to TRBD2. This CDR3 has 14 residues. From germline, CDR1 is SGHTA and CDR2 FQGNSA. The V gene end was trimmed by 1 base and the J gene end by 5 bases; junction bases not matched to a gene: 3.

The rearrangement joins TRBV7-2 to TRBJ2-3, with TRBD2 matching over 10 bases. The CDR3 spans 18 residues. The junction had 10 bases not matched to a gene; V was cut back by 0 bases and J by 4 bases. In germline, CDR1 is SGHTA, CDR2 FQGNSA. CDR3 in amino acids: CASSLAVGSGGRADTQYF. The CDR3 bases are TGTGCCAGCAGCTTAGCAGTTGGTAGCGGGGGGAGGGCAGATACGCAGTATTTT.

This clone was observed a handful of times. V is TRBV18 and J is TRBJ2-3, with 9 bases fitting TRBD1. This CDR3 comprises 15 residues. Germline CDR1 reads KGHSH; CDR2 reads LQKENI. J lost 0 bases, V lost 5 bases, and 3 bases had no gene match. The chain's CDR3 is CASSEDRGSTDTQYF. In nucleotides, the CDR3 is TGTGCCAGCTCAGAGGACAGGGGTAGCACAGATACGCAGTATTTT.

DNA of the CDR3: TGTGCCAGCAGCTCTGGACTAGCGGGCCTAGATACGCAGTATTTT. Encoded protein: CASSSGLAGLDTQYF. This chain uses TRBV7-2 with TRBJ2-3; TRBD2 aligns across 11 bases. CDR3 length: 15 residues. V dropped 4 bases and J dropped 5; count of bases not matched to a gene: 5. Germline CDR1 SGHTA, CDR2 FQGNSA.

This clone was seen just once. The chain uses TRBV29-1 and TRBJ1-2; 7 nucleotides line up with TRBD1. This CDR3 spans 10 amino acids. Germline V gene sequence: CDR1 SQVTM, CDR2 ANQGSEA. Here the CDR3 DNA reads TGCAACGCTCAGGGGGATGGCTACACCTTC. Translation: CNAQGDGYTF. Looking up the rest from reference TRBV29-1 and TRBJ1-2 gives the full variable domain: SAVISQKPSRDICQRGTSLTIQCQVDSQVTMMFWYRQQPGQSLTLIATANQGSEATYESGFVIDKFPISRPNLTFSTLTVSNMSPEDSSIYLCNAQGDGYTFGSGTRLTVV.

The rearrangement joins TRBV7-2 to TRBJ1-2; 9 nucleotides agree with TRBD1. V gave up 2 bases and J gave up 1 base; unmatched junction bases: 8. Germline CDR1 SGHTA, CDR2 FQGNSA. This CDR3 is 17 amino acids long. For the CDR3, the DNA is TGTGCCAGCAGCTTACACAGGACAGGGGCGAATAACTATGGCTACACCTTC. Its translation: CASSLHRTGANNYGYTF. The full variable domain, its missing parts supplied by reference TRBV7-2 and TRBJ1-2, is GAGVSQSPSNKVTEKGKDVELRCDPISGHTALYWYRQSLGQGLEFLIYFQGNSAPDKSGLPSDRFSAERTGGSVSTLTIQRTQQEDSAVYLCASSLHRTGANNYGYTFGSGTRLTVV.

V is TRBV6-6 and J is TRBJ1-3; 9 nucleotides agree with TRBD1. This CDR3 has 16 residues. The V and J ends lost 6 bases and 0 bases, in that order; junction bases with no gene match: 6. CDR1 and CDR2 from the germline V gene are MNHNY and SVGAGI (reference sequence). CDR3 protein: CASRKRGQGSGNTIYF. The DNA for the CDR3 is TGTGCCAGCAGAAAAAGGGGACAGGGCTCTGGAAACACCATATATTTT.

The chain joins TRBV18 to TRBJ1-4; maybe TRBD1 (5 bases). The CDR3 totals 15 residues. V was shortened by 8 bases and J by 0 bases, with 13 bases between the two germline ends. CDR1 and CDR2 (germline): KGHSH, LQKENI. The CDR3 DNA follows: TGTGCCAGCACAACAGGCATCGCAACTAATGAAAAACTGTTTTTT. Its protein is CASTTGIATNEKLFF.

Here the CDR3 reads CAITPVSLEGYTF. The CDR3 region has the DNA TGTGCCATCACCCCGGTTTCTCTGGAGGGCTACACCTTC. V and J are TRBV10-3 and TRBJ1-2; unclear D gene. CDR1 is ENHRY, CDR2 SYGVKD, per germline. V lost 7 bases and J 8 bases, leaving 17 bases between the germline ends. CDR3 length: 13 residues.

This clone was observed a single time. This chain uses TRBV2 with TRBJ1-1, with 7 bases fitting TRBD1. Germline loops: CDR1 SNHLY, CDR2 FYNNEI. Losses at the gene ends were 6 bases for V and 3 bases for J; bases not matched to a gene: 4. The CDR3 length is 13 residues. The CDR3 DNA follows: TGTGCCAGCAGCCCACAGGGGCACACTGAAGCTTTCTTT. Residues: CASSPQGHTEAFF. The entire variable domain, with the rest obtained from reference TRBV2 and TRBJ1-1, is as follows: EPEVTQTPSHQVTQMGQEVILRCVPISNHLYFYWYRQILGQKVEFLVSFYNNEISEKSEIFDDQFSVERPDGSNFTLKIRSTKLEDSAMYFCASSPQGHTEAFFGQGTRLTVV.

The CDR3 DNA sequence: TGTGCCAGCAGCCCCGGGGGGAAACCCTACGAGCAGTACTTC. It specifies CASSPGGKPYEQYF. This sequence joins TRBV5-4 and TRBJ2-7; 7 bases line up with TRBD2. The CDR3 totals 14 residues. CDR1 is SGHNT and CDR2 is YYREEE in the germline V gene (reference sequence). Trimming removed 4 bases from V and 2 bases from J; junction bases left unmatched: 6.

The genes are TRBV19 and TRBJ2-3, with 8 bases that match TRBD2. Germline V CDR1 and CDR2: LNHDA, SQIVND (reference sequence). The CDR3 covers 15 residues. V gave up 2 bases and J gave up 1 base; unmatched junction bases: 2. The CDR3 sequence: CASSIMRGGTDTQYF. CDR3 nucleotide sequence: TGTGCCAGTAGTATAATGCGGGGGGGCACAGATACGCAGTATTTT.

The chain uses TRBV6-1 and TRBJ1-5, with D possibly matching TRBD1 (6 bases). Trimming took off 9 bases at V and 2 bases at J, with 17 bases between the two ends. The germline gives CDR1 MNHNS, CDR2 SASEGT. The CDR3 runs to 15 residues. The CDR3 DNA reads TGTGCCAGTGAATTACAGGGCAGTGGCAATCAGCCCCAGCATTTT. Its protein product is CASELQGSGNQPQHF.

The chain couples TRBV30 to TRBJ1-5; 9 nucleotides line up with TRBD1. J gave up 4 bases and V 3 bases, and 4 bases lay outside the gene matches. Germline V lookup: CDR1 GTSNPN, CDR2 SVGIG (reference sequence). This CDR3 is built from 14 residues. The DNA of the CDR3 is TGTGCCTGGAGCTCCGGGACAGGGAATCAGCCCCAGCATTTT. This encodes CAWSSGTGNQPQHF.